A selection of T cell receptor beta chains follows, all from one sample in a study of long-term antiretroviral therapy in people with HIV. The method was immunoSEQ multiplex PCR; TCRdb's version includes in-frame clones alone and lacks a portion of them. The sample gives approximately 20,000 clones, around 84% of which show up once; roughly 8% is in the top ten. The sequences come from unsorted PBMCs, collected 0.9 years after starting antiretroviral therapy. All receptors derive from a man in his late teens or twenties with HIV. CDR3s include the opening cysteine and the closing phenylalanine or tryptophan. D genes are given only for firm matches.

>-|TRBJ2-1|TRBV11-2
CASSLESQLGNEQFF
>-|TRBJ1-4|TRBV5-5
CASSFEGDPNEKLFF
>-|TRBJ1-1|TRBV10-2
CASSEYRVNTEAFF
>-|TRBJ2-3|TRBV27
CASSGEVPDTQYF
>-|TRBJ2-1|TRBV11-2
CASSDTIGSPEFF
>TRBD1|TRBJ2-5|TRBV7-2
CASSLGLGQAQETQYF
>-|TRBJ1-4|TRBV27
CASSLSDSSNEKLFF
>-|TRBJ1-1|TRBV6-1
CASSETTMNTEAFF
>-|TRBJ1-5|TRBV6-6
CASSYSTAMSNQPQHF
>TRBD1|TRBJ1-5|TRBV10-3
CAIQRGPTQPQHF
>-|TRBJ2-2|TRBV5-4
CASSLKKAGELFF
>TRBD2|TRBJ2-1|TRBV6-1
CASSELAGSYNEQFF
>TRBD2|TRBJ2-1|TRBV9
CASSVGSGASYNEQFF
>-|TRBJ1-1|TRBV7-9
CASSLLNAEAFF
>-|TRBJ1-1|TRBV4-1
CASSQPGQSGTQLF
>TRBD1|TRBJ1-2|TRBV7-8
CASSLVRQGQGYTF
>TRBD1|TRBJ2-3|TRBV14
CASSQARQGSKKYF
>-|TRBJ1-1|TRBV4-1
CASSQVGGPEAFF
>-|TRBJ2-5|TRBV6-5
CASSSPTEETQYF
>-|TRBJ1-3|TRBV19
CASSPPGLENTIYF
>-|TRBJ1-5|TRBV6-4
CASRRCQGSNQPQHF
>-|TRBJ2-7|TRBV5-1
CASSPLGISYEQYF
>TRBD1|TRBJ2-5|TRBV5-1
CASSFGQGGTQYF
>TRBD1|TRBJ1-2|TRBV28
CASSLEGAFYGYTF
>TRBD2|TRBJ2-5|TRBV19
CASSRTSGGYQETQYF
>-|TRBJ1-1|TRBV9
CASSPENTEAFF
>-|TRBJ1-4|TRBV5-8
CASSLGYGGEKLFF
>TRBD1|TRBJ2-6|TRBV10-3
CAISESDRAILGANVLTF
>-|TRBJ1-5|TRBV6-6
CASSYSLAPNQPQHF
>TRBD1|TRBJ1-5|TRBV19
CASSNSLGDSSSNQPQHF
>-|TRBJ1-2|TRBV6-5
CASSYSPRLRGYGYTF
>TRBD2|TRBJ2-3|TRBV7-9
CASSAPAGGTDTQYF
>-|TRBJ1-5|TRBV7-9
CASSLLGGGNQPQHF
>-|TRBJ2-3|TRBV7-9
CASSSSGTDTQYF
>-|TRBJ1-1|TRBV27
CASSSYRENLNTEAFF
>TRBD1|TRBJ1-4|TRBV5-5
CASSSGQDEKLFF
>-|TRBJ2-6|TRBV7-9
CASRAMGAPGANVLTF
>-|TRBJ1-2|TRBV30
CAWSVGGLRGYTF
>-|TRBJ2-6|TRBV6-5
CASSLDGSGANVLTF
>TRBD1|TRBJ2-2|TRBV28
CASSLSTQGAGELFF
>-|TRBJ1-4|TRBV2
CASSEASGASEKLFF
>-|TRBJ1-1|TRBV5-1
CASSPNSVGDEAFF
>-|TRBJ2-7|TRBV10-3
CAISVGGIYEQYF
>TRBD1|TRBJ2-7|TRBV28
CASTTGGQGEYEQYF
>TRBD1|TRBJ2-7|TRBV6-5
CASSMTGKTYEQYF
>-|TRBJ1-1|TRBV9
CASSVTTLLGGAGTEAFF
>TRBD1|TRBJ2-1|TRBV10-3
CAISEGIGQGANEQFF
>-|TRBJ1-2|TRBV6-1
CASSGGYTF
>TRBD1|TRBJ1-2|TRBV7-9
CASSLYGGQSYGYTF
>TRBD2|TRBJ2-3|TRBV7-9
CASNLGTGLATDTQYF
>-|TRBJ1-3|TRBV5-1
CASSWGPGGSGNTIYF
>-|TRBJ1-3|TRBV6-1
CASSVSIILGSGNTIYF
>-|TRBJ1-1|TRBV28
CASIWDGGNTEAFF
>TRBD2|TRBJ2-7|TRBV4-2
CASSQEPLVGGANSYEQYF
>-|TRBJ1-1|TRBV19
CASNLDRNTEAFF
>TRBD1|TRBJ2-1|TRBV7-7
CASSFEGAINEQFF
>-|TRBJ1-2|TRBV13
CASSLGRRNGYTF
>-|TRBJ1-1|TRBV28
CASSSDRHMNTEAFF
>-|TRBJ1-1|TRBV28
CASSPVDLSTEAFF